This paragraph covers one TCR beta chain sequence. CDR3 length: 15 residues. Germline assignment: CDR1 MGHRA and CDR2 YSYEKL. V shed 2 bases, J shed 2 bases, and the junction held 4 bases outside the gene matches. The method was immunoSEQ multiplex PCR; TCRdb's version includes in-frame clones alone and lacks a portion of them. The sample contains about 43,000 clones, more than 75% of which appear only once. This entry belongs to a study of T cell changes during pregnancy in multiple sclerosis. The material sequenced was PBMCs (not recorded whether the cells were cultured). This receptor was identified in a female donor with multiple sclerosis, enrolled in a pregnancy study. This chain links TRBV4-1 with TRBJ2-7; the match to TRBD1 covers 9 bases. The CDR3 loop reads CASSQWTGVTYEQYF. CDR3 coding DNA: TGCGCCAGCAGCCAATGGACAGGGGTGACCTACGAGCAGTACTTC.